A single sample gave rise to the 14 T cell receptor beta chains below, sequenced in a study of blood T cell repertoires in COVID-19. TCRdb's copy holds only in-frame clones and misses some; the assay was immunoSEQ multiplex PCR. The profile covers nearly 250,000 clones, with roughly four fifths appearing a single time and under 2% taken by the ten largest. Sequencing was done on a sample of peripheral blood. These TCRs come from a woman older than 75 with acute or convalescent COVID-19.

This rearrangement joins TRBV19 to TRBJ2-5; 7 bases map to TRBD1. This CDR3 has 15 residues. V lost 5 bases and J lost 5; bases outside the gene matches: 11. Germline loops: CDR1 LNHDA, CDR2 SQIVND (reference sequence). This CDR3 reads CASSLTTGSHETQYF. In nucleotides, the CDR3 is TGTGCCAGTAGTCTGACGACAGGGTCTCACGAGACCCAGTACTTC.

A single count supports this clone. The CDR3 reads CASRWTGNTEAFF. In DNA, the CDR3 is TGTGCCAGCAGGTGGACAGGTAACACTGAAGCTTTCTTT. The rearrangement joins TRBV28 to TRBJ1-1; 7 bases align to TRBD1. Germline V gene lookup returns CDR1 MDHEN and CDR2 SYDVKM. The CDR3 has 13 residues. Unmatched junction bases numbered 3, after V lost 6 bases and J lost 2 bases.

The chain recombines TRBV12-3 or TRBV12-4 with TRBJ1-5; no clear D gene. The V gene lost 3 bases and the J gene lost 7 bases, with 7 bases spanning the gap. This CDR3 is 12 amino acids long. CDR3 DNA: TGTGCCAGCAGTTTTAGCACACAGCCCCAGCATTTT. It codes for CASSFSTQPQHF.

This sequence joins TRBV10-3 and TRBJ1-5; 7 bases align to TRBD1. CDR3 length equals 15 residues. V gave up 3 bases and J gave up 7 bases; unmatched junction bases: 9. Germline CDR1 and CDR2: ENHRY and SYGVKD. CDR3 sequence (DNA): TGTGCCATCAGTGAATTCGGGGCAGGGGGACAGCCCCAGCATTTT. It is translated as CAISEFGAGGQPQHF.

This clone was seen a single time. V and J are TRBV5-1 and TRBJ2-4, with D perhaps matching TRBD2 (5 bases). Germline-derived CDR1 and CDR2 are SGHRS and YFSETQ. The V end lost 0 bases, the J end lost 8 bases, and 9 bases lay between the germline ends. The length of the CDR3 is 13 residues. The DNA for the CDR3 is TGCGCCAGCAGCTTGGCCCCGCGGGACATTCAGTACTTC. Its protein is CASSLAPRDIQYF.

This clone was counted only a few times. The V and J genes are TRBV6-5 and TRBJ1-1; D is ambiguous. The CDR3 extends over 13 amino acids. Germline CDR1 and CDR2: MNHEY and SVGAGI. V lost 6 bases and J lost 2, with 10 bases in between. CDR3 sequence: CASSPGLNTEAFF. In DNA, the CDR3 is TGTGCCAGCAGCCCGGGATTAAACACTGAAGCTTTCTTT.

The rearrangement joins TRBV7-2 to TRBJ1-1; D unresolved. The V end lost 0 bases, the J end lost 4 bases, and 6 bases lay between the germline ends. CDR1 is SGHTA, CDR2 FQGNSA, per germline. This CDR3 has 13 residues. DNA for the CDR3: TGTGCCAGCAGCTTAGCGCAAGCCACTGAAGCTTTCTTT. This sequence encodes CASSLAQATEAFF.

This clone occurred a few times. This rearrangement joins TRBV11-2 to TRBJ1-5, with TRBD1 as a possible D gene (5 bases). CDR3 length equals 15 residues. V gave up 2 bases and J gave up 1 base, with 9 bases separating them. Per germline, CDR1 SGHAT and CDR2 FQNNGV. DNA of the CDR3: TGTGCCAGCAGCTTATTGGGGGGAAGCAATCAGCCCCAGCATTTT. Protein sequence: CASSLLGGSNQPQHF. Drawing the rest from reference TRBV11-2 and TRBJ1-5, the complete variable domain is EAGVAQSPRYKIIEKRQSVAFWCNPISGHATLYWYQQILGQGPKLLIQFQNNGVVDDSQLPKDRFSAERLKGVDSTLKIQPAKLEDSAVYLCASSLLGGSNQPQHFGDGTRLSIL.

This clone appeared once. The V and J genes are TRBV30 and TRBJ1-2, with a tentative D call TRBD1 (5 bases). There are 13 residues in the CDR3. Germline CDR1 and CDR2: GTSNPN and SVGIG (reference sequence). Trimming took 4 bases from V and 8 from J, leaving 17 bases between them. The CDR3 region has the DNA TGTGCCTGGACCTTGGGGCCTCATTGGGGCTACACCTTC. This codes for CAWTLGPHWGYTF.

V is TRBV2 and J is TRBJ2-5; TRBD2 agrees at 7 bases. CDR3 length: 11 residues. Germline CDR1 is SNHLY and CDR2 is FYNNEI. The CDR3 is CGSGGGETQYF. For the CDR3, the DNA is TGTGGGAGTGGGGGGGGAGAGACCCAGTACTTC.

About this clone: Compared with germline, one end of the junction differs, possibly owing to a read error. V is TRBV27 and J is TRBJ2-7; 12 bases match TRBD2. Per germline, CDR1 MNHEY and CDR2 SMNVEV (reference sequence). The CDR3 runs 15 residues. The chain's CDR3 is CAGSLTSGSPYEQYF. CDR3 DNA sequence: TGTGCCGGCAGCCTGACTAGCGGGAGCCCCTACGAGCAGTACTTC.

The table lists this clone with a count of one. The chain has TRBV11-1 and TRBJ2-2; perhaps TRBD2 as D (5 bases). Germline V CDR1 and CDR2: SGHAT, FQDESV (reference sequence). The CDR3 has 14 residues. Trimming took 0 bases from V and 9 from J, leaving 11 bases between them. The CDR3 sequence: CASSLAKPGRELFF. In DNA, the CDR3 is TGTGCCAGCAGCTTAGCGAAACCGGGAAGGGAGCTGTTTTTT.

V is TRBV28 and J is TRBJ2-7; 9 positions match TRBD1. The CDR3 is made up of 15 amino acids. CDR1 and CDR2 from the germline V gene are MDHEN and SYDVKM. V was clipped by 6 bases and J by 2 bases; unmatched bases: 8. Here the CDR3 reads CASRGQGIGTYEQYF. Here the CDR3 DNA reads TGTGCCAGCAGGGGACAGGGTATCGGGACCTACGAGCAGTACTTC.

The V call is TRBV12-3 or TRBV12-4, the J call TRBJ2-2; D not resolved. The V gene lost 3 bases and the J gene lost 6 bases, with 5 bases spanning the gap. CDR3 size: 12 residues. The CDR3 reads CASSFFAGELFF. CDR3 DNA: TGTGCCAGCAGTTTTTTCGCCGGGGAGCTGTTTTTT.